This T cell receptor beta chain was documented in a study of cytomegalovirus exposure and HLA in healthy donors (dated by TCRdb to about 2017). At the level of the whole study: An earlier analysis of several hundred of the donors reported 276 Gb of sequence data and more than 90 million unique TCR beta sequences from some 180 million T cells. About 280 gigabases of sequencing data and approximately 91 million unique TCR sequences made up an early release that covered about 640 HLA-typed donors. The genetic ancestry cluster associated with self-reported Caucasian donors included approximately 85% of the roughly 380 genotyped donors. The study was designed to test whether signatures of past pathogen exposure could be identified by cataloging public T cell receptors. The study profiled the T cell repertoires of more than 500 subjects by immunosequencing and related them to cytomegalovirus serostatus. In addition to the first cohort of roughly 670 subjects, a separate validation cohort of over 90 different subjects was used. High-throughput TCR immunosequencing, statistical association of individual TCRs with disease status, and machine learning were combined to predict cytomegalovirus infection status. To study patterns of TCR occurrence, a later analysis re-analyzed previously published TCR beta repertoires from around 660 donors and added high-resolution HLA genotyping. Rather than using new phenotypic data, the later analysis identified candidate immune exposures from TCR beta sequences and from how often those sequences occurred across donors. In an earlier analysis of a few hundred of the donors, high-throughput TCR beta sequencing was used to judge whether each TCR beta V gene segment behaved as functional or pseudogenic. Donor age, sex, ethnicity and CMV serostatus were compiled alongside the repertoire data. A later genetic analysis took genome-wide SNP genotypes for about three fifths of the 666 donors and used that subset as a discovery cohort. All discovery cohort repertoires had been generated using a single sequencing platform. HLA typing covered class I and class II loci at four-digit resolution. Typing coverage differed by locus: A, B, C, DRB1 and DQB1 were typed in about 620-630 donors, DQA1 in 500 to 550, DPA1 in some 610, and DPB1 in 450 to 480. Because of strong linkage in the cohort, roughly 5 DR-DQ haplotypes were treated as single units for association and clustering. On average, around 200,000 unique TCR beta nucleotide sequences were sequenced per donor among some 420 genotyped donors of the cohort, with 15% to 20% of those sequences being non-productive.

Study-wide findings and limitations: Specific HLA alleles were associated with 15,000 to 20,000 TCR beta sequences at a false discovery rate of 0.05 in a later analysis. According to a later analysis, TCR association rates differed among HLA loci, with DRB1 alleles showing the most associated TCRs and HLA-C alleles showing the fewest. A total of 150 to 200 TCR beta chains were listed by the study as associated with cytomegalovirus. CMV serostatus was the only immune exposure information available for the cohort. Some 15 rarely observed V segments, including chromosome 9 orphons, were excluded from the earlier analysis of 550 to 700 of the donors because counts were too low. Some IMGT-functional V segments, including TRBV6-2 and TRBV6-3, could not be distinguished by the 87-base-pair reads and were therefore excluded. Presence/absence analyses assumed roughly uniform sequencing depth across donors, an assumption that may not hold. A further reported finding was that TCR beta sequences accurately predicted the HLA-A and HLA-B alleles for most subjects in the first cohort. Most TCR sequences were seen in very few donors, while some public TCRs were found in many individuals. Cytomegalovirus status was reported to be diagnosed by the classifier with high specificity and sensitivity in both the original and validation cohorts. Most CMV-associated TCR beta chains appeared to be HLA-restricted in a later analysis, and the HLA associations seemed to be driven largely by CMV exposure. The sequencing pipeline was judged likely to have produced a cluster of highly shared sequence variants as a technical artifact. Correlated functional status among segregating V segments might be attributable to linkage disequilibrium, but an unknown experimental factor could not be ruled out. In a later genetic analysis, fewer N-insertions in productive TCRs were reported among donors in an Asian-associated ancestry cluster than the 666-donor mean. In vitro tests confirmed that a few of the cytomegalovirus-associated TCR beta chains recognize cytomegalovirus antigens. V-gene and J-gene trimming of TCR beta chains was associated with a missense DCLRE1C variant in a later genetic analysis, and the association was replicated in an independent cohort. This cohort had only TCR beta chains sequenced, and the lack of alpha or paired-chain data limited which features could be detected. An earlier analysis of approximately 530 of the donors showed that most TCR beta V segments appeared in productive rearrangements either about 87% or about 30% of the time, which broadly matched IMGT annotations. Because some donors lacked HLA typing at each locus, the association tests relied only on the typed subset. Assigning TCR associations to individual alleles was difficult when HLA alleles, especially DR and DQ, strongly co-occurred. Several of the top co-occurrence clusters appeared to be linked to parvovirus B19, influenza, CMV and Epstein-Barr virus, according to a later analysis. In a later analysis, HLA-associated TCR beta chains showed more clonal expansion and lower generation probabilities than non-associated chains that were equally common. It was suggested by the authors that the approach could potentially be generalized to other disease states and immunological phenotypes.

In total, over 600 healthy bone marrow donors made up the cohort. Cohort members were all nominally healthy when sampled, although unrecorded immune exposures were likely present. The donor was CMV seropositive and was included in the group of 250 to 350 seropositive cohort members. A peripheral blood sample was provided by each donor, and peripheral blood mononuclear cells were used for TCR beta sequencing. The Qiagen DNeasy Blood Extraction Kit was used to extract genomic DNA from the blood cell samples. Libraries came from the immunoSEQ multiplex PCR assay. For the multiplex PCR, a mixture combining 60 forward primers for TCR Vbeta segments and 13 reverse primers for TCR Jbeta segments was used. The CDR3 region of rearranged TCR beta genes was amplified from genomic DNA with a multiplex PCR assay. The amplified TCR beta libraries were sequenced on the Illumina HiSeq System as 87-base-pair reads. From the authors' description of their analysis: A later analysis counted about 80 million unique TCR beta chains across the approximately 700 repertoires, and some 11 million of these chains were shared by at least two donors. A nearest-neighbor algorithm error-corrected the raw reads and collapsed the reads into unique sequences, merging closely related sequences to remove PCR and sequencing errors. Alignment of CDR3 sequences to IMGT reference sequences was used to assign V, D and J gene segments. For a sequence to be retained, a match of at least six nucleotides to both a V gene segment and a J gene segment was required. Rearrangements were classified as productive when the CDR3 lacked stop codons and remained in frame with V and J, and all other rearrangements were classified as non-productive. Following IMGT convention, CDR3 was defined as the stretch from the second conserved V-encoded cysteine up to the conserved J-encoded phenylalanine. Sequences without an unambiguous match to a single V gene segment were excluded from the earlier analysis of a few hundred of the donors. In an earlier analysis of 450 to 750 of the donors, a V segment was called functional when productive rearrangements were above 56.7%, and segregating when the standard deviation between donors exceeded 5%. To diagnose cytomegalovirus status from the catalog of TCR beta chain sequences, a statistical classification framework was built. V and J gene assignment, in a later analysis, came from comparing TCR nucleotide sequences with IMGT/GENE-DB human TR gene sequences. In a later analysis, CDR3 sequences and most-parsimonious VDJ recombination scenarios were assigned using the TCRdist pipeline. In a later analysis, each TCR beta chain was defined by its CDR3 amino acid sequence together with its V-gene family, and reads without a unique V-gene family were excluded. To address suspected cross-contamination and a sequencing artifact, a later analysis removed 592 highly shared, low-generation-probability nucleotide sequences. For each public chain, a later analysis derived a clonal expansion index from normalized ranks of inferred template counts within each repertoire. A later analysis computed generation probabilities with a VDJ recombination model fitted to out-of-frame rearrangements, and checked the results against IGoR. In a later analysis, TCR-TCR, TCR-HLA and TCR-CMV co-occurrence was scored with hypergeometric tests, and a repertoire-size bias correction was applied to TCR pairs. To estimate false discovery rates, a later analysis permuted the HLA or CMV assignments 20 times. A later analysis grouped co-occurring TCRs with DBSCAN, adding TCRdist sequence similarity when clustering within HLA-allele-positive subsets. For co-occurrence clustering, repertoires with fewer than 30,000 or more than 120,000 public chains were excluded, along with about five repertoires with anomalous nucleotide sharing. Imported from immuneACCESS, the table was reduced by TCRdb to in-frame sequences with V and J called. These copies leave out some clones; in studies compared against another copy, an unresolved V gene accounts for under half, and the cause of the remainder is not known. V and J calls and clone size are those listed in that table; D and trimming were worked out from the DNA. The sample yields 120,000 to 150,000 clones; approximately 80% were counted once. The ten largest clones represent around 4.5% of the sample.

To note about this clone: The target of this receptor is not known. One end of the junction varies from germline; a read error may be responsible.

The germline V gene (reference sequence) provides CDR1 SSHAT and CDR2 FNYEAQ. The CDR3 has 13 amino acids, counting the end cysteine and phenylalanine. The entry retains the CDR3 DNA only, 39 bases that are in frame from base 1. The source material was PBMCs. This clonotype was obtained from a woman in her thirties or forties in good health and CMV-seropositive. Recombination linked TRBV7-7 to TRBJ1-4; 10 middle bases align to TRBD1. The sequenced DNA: TGTGCTAGCAGCCCGGACAGGGGGGAAAAACTGTTTTTT. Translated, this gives CASSPDRGEKLFF.